The sequence of this T cell receptor (beta chain) was determined in a study of blood T cell repertoires in COVID-19. Living in 24 US areas, the participants were between roughly 18 and 90 years of age. This CDR3 contains 16 residues. From germline, CDR1 is GTSNPN and CDR2 SVGIG (reference sequence). The trim removed 3 bases at V and 5 bases at J, leaving 11 bases unmatched. Sequencing used immunoSEQ multiplex PCR; TCRdb keeps in-frame clones, though not all of them. The sample has 200,000 to 300,000 clones; about 89% are singletons. Sequencing used PBMCs or T cells enriched from blood (not recorded which). The TCR originated in a woman between 18 and 29 years old who had recovered from COVID-19. The chain carries TRBV30 and TRBJ2-5; 11 bases line up with TRBD2. For the CDR3, the DNA is TGTGCCTGGAGACAACTAGCGGGGGTAGGCGGGGAGACCCAGTACTTC. Translation gives CAWRQLAGVGGETQYF.